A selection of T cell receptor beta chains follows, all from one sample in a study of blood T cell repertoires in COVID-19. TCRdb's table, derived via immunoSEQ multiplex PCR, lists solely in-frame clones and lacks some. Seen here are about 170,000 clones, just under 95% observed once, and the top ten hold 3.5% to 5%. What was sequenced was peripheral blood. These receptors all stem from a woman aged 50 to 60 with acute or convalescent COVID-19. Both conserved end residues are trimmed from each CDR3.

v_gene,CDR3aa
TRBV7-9,ASSLGQGDGYT
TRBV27,ATHRAGGYADTQY
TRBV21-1,ASSKGYWDRGFYNEQF
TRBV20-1,SASGGPPETQY
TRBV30,AWAQGNNEKLF
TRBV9,ASSRGGTATNEKLF
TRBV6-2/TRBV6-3,ASSGSSGSMYNEQF
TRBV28,ASSLVYKEQY
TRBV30,AWSLQGIHGYT
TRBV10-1,ASSGALSTDTQY
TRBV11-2,ASRASSYNEQF
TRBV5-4,ASSLAGVDEPLH
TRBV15,ATSRERGGYEQY
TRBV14,ASSPLSYRLGYGELF
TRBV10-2,ATWGGTNEKLF
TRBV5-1,ASSFRRAYNEQF
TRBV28,ASSTRLAAYNEQF
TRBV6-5,ASTQQGASYGYT